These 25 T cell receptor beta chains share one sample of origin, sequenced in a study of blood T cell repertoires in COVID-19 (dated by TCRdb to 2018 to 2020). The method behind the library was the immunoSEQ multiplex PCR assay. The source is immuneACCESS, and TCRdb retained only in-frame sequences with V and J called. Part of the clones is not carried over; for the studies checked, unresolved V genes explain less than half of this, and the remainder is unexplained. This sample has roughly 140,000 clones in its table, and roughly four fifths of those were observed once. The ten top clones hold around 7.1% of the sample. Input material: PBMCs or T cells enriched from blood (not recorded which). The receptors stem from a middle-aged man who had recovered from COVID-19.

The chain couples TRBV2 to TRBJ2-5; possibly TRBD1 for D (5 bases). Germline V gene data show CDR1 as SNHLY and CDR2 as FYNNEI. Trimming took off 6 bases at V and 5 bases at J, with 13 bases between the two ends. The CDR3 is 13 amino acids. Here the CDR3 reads CASRNQGRETQYF. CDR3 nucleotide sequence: TGTGCCAGCAGAAATCAGGGCCGGGAGACCCAGTACTTC.

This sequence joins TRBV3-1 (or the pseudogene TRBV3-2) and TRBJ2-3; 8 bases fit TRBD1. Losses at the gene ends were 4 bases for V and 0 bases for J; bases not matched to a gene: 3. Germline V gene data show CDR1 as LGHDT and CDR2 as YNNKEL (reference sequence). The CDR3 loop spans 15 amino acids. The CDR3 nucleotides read TGTGCCAGCAGCCCGGGACAGGCCAGCACAGATACGCAGTATTTT. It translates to CASSPGQASTDTQYF.

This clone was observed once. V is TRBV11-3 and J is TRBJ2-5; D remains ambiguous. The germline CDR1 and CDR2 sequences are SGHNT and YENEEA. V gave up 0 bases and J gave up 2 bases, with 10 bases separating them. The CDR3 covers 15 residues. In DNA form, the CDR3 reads TGTGCCAGCAGCTTAGAAGAGCCTCAACAAGAGACCCAGTACTTC. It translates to CASSLEEPQQETQYF. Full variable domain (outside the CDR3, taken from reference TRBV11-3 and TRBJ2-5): EAGVVQSPRYKIIEKKQPVAFWCNPISGHNTLYWYLQNLGQGPELLIRYENEEAVDDSQLPKDRFSAERLKGVDSTLKIQPAELGDSAVYLCASSLEEPQQETQYFGPGTRLLVL.

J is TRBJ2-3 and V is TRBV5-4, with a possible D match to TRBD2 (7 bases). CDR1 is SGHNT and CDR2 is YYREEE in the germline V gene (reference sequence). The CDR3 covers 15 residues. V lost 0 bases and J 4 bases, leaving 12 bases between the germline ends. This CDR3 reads CASSLGGGAADTQYF. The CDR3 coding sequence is TGTGCCAGCAGCTTGGGTGGGGGGGCCGCAGATACGCAGTATTTT.

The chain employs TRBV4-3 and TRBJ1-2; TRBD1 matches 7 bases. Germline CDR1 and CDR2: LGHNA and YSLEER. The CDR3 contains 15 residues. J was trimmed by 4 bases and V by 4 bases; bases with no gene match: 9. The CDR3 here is CASSPSWTGPYGYTF. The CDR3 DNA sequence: TGCGCCAGCAGCCCATCCTGGACAGGCCCCTATGGCTACACCTTC.

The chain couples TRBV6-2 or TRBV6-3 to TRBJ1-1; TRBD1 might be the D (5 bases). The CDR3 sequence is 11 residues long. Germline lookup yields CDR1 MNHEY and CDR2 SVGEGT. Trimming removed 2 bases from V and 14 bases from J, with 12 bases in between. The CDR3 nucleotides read TGTGCCAGCAGTTACCGGTCGGGGGTCTTCTTT. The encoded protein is CASSYRSGVFF.

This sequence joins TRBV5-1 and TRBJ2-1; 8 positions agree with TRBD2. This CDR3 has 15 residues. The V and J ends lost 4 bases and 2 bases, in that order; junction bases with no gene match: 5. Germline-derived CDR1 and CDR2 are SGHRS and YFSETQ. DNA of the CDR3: TGCGCCAGCAGCCCCTCGCGGGGGGCCTACAATGAGCAGTTCTTC. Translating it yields CASSPSRGAYNEQFF.

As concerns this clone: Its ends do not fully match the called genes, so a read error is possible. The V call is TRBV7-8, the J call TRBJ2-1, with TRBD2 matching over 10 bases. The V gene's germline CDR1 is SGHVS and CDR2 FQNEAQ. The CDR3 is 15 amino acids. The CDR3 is CASSLVKAGGPGEFF. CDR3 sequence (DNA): TGCGCCAGCAGCTTAGTAAAAGCGGGGGGGCCGGGCGAATTCTTC.

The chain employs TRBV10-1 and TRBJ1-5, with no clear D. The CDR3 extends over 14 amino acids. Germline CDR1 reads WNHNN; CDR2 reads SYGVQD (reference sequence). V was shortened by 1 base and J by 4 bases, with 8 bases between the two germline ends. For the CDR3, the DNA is TGCGCCAGCAGTGAGTTAGAGGAGAATCAGCCCCAGCATTTT. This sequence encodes CASSELEENQPQHF.

The CDR3 is CASQGTGSANYGYTF. For the CDR3, the DNA is TGTGCCAGTCAGGGCACAGGCTCAGCTAACTATGGCTACACCTTC. The chain carries TRBV28 and TRBJ1-2; weak D call: TRBD1 (5 bases). V lost 9 bases and J 0 bases, leaving 17 bases between the germline ends. CDR3 length: 15 amino acids. Germline V gives CDR1 MDHEN, CDR2 SYDVKM.

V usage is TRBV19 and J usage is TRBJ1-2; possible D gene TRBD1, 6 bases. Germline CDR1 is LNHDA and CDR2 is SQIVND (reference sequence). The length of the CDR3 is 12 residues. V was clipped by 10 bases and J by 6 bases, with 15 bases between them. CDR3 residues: CATKGGKNGYTF. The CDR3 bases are TGTGCCACCAAGGGGGGGAAGAATGGCTACACCTTC.

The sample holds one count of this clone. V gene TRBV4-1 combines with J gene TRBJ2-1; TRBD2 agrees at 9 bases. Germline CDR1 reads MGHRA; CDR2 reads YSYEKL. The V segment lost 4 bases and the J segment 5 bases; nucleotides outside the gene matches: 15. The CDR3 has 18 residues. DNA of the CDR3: TGCGCCAGCAGCCCCTCCTTTTTGAGCGGGGGGCTCGACAATGAGCAGTTCTTC. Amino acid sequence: CASSPSFLSGGLDNEQFF.

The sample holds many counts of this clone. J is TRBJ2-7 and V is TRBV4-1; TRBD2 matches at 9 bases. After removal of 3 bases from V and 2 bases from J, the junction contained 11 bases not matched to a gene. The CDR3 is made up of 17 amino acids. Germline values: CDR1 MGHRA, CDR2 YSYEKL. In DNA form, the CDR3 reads TGCGCCAGCAGCCAGTCCGCAAGCGGGGGGACGCCCTACGAGCAGTACTTC. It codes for CASSQSASGGTPYEQYF.

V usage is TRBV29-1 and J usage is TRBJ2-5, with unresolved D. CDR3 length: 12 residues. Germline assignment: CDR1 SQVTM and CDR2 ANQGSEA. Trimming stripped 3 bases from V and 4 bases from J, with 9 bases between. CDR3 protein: CSVERERETQYF. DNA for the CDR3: TGCAGCGTTGAGCGTGAGAGAGAGACCCAGTACTTC.

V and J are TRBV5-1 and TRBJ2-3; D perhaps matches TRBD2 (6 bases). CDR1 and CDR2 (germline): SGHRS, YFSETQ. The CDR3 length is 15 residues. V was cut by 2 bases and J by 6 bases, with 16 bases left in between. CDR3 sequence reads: CASSLGGGSVDTQYF. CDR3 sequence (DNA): TGCGCCAGCAGCTTAGGTGGAGGGAGTGTGGATACGCAGTATTTT.

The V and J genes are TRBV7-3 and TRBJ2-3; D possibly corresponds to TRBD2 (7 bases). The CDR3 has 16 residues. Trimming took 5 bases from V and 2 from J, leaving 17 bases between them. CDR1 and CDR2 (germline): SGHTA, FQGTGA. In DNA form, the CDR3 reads TGTGCCAGCAGCCCACGGGGGCGGGGGTTCACAGATACGCAGTATTTT. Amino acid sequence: CASSPRGRGFTDTQYF.

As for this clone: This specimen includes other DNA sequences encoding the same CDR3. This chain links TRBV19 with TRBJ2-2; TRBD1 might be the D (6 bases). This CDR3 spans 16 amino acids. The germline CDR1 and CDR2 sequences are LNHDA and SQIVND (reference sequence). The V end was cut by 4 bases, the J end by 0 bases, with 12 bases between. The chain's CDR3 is CASSTRDKSNTGELFF. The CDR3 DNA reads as TGTGCCAGTAGTACACGGGACAAGTCGAACACCGGGGAGCTGTTTTTT.

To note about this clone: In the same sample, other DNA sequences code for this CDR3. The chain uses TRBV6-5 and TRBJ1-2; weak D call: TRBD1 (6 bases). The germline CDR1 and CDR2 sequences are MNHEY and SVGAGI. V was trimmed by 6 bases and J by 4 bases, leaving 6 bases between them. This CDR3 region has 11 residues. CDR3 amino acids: CASRDSYGYTF. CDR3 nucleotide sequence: TGTGCCAGCAGGGACAGCTATGGCTACACCTTC.

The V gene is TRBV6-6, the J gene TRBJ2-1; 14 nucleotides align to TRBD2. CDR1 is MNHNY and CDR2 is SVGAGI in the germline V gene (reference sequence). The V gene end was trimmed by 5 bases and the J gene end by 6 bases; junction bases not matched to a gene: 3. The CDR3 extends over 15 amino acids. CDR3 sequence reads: CASSGGTSGGNEQFF. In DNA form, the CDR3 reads TGTGCCAGCAGTGGCGGGACTAGCGGGGGCAATGAGCAGTTCTTC.

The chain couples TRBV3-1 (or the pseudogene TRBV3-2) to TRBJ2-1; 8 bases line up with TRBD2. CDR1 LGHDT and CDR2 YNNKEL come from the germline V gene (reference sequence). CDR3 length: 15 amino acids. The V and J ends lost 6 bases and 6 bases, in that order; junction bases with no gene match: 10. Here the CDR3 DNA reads TGTGCCAGCAGTCGTCGGAGCGGGGGAGTCAATGAGCAGTTCTTC. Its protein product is CASSRRSGGVNEQFF.

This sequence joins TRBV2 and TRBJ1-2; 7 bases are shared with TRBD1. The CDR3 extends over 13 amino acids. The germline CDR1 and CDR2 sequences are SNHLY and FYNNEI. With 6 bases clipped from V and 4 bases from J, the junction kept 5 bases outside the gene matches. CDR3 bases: TGTGCCAGCAGAGACAGGGTCGGCTATGGCTACACCTTC. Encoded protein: CASRDRVGYGYTF.

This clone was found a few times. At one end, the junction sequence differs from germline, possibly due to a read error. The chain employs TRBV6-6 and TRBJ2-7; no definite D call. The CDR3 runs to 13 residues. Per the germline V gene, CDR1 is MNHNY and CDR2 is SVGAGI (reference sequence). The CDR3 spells CASSHSPAYEQYF. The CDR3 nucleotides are TGTGCCAGCAGTCACTCACCAGCCTACGAGCAGTACTTC.

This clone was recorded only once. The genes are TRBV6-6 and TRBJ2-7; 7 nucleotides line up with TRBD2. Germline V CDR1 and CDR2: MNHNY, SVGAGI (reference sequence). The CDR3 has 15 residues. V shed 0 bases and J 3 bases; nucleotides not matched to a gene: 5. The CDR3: CASSYSGGGSYEQYF. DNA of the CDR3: TGTGCCAGCAGTTACTCGGGCGGGGGAAGCTACGAGCAGTACTTC.

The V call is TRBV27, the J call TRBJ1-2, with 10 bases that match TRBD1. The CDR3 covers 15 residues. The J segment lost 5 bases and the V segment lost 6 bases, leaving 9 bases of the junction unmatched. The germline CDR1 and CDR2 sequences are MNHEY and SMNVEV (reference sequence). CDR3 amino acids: CASSETGGPLYGYTF. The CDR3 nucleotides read TGTGCCAGCAGCGAGACAGGGGGCCCTTTGTATGGCTACACCTTC.

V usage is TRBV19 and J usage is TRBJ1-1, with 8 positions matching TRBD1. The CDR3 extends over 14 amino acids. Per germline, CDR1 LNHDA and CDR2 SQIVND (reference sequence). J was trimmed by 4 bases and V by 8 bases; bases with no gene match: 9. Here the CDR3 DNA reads TGTGCCAGTGGCCTGCGACAGGGGCGCACTGAAGCTTTCTTT. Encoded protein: CASGLRQGRTEAFF.